The 29 T cell receptor beta chains presented below share a single source sample, sequenced in a study of blood T cell repertoires in COVID-19. Sequencing used immunoSEQ multiplex PCR; TCRdb keeps in-frame clones, though not all of them. The data hold under 90,000 clones, with roughly 88% observed a single time. Sequences were obtained from peripheral blood. Receptors were obtained from an older man with active or convalescent COVID-19.

The chain joins TRBV28 to TRBJ1-1; D call uncertain. This CDR3 spans 13 amino acids. Trimming removed 6 bases from V and 4 bases from J, with 12 bases in between. Germline V gene data show CDR1 as MDHEN and CDR2 as SYDVKM. The CDR3 sequence is CASRRAGSTEAFF. The CDR3 DNA reads TGTGCCAGCAGGCGGGCGGGGAGCACTGAAGCTTTCTTT.

This chain connects TRBV18 to TRBJ1-4, with 7 positions matching TRBD1. CDR1 is KGHSH, CDR2 LQKENI, per germline. V was pared by 6 bases and J by 2 bases, with 9 bases of the junction left unmatched. The CDR3 contains 16 residues. The CDR3 reads CASSPDIQGTNEKLFF. In DNA, the CDR3 is TGTGCCAGCTCTCCCGACATACAGGGGACTAATGAAAAACTGTTTTTT.

The chain is built from TRBV19 and TRBJ1-5, with 9 bases that match TRBD1. With 5 bases clipped from V and 2 bases from J, the junction kept 19 bases outside the gene matches. Looked up from germline, CDR1 is LNHDA and CDR2 is SQIVND (reference sequence). This CDR3 spans 20 amino acids. CDR3 DNA sequence: TGTGCCAGTAGTGGAGCCGGGACAGGGCACTCTATACTCGGCAATCAGCCCCAGCATTTT. This codes for CASSGAGTGHSILGNQPQHF.

This clone was observed a few times. The chain is built from TRBV2 and TRBJ1-1; TRBD1 matches 7 bases. This CDR3 comprises 15 residues. Germline CDR1 reads SNHLY; CDR2 reads FYNNEI. The trim removed 2 bases at V and 3 bases at J, leaving 6 bases unmatched. CDR3 DNA: TGTGCCAGCAGTGAACTCGCCAGGGGGTACACTGAAGCTTTCTTT. Residues: CASSELARGYTEAFF.

The V and J genes are TRBV7-6 and TRBJ2-5; a possible D gene is TRBD2 (6 bases). Germline V gene lookup returns CDR1 SGHVS and CDR2 FNYEAQ. The CDR3 contains 12 residues. V was cut by 5 bases and J by 5 bases, with 9 bases left in between. For the CDR3, the DNA is TGTGCCAGCAGCCCCCGGGGGGAGACCCAGTACTTC. It yields the protein CASSPRGETQYF.

The chain carries TRBV7-2 and TRBJ2-7, with D maybe TRBD2 (5 bases). The DNA matches TRBJ2-1 better at its end, which makes the J call doubtful. CDR1 is SGHTA and CDR2 is FQGNSA in the germline V gene. The CDR3 consists of 15 residues. DNA for the CDR3: TGTGCCAGCAGCTTAGACCCGGGGTCCTACAATGAGCAGTTCTTC. Its translation: CASSLDPGSYNEQFF.

The genes are TRBV20-1 and TRBJ2-5; TRBD2 agrees at 7 bases. The CDR3 consists of 11 residues. CDR1 DFQATT and CDR2 SNEGSKA come from the germline V gene (reference sequence). The V and J ends lost 6 bases and 9 bases, in that order; junction bases with no gene match: 7. Here the CDR3 reads CSAPGGDSQYF. The CDR3 DNA sequence: TGCAGTGCCCCTGGGGGGGACTCCCAGTACTTC.

V gene TRBV19 combines with J gene TRBJ1-2; tentatively, D is TRBD1 (5 bases). CDR1 and CDR2 (germline): LNHDA, SQIVND (reference sequence). The CDR3 is 16 amino acids. The V and J ends lost 6 bases and 0 bases respectively, with 17 bases between them. CDR3: CASRGDRVTTNYGYTF. CDR3 sequence (DNA): TGTGCCAGTAGGGGCGACAGAGTTACCACTAACTATGGCTACACCTTC.

The V call is TRBV7-3, the J call TRBJ2-2, with TRBD2 matching over 8 bases. From germline, CDR1 is SGHTA and CDR2 FQGTGA. The CDR3 spans 14 residues. J lost 4 bases, V lost 4 bases, and 2 bases had no gene match. Here the CDR3 reads CASSSSGGTGELFF. The CDR3 DNA reads as TGTGCCAGCAGCTCGAGCGGGGGCACCGGGGAGCTGTTTTTT.

This clone has a handful of counts. V and J are TRBV3-1 (or the pseudogene TRBV3-2) and TRBJ1-2, with 7 nucleotides matching TRBD1. The CDR3 has 14 residues. V trimming: 4 bases; J trimming: 3 bases; junction bases outside the gene matches: 5. The V gene's germline CDR1 is LGHDT and CDR2 YNNKEL (reference sequence). CDR3 loop: CASSPRQGDYGYTF. CDR3 DNA sequence: TGTGCCAGCAGCCCCCGACAGGGAGACTATGGCTACACCTTC.

The rearrangement uses TRBV6-5 and TRBJ2-1; weak D call: TRBD2 (6 bases). This CDR3 region has 14 residues. V gave up 4 bases and J gave up 2 bases, with 9 bases separating them. The germline V gene has CDR1 MNHEY and CDR2 SVGAGI. CDR3 in DNA: TGTGCCAGCAGTTTATGGGGGGCCTACAATGAGCAGTTCTTC. Residues: CASSLWGAYNEQFF.

The chain joins TRBV4-2 to TRBJ2-5, with D possibly TRBD1 on 5 matching bases. V lost 1 base and J lost 4, with 7 bases in between. Germline CDR1 reads LGHNA; CDR2 reads YNFKEQ. The CDR3 consists of 13 residues. The CDR3 here is CASSQVTGETQYF. The CDR3, as DNA: TGTGCCAGCAGCCAAGTCACAGGAGAGACCCAGTACTTC.

J is TRBJ2-3 and V is TRBV30; D remains ambiguous. The CDR3 is made up of 11 amino acids. The ends were cut back, 0 bases at V and 5 bases at J, with 3 bases in the middle. CDR1 GTSNPN and CDR2 SVGIG come from the germline V gene (reference sequence). The DNA of the CDR3 is TGTGCCTGGAGTGTACAAGATACGCAGTATTTT. Encoded protein: CAWSVQDTQYF. Using reference TRBV30 and TRBJ2-3 for the parts outside the CDR3, the full variable domain is SQTIHQWPATLVQPVGSPLSLECTVEGTSNPNLYWYRQAAGRGLQLLFYSVGIGQISSEVPQNLSASRPQDRQFILSSKKLLLSDSGFYLCAWSVQDTQYFGPGTRLTVL.

This clone has only one observation. The CDR3 DNA reads as TGCAGCGCCCGCGGGACGGAAAACTACGAGCAGTACTTC. It specifies CSARGTENYEQYF. The chain employs TRBV29-1 and TRBJ2-7, with a tentative D call TRBD2 (6 bases). Germline V CDR1 and CDR2: SQVTM, ANQGSEA. The V gene lost 7 bases and the J gene lost 3 bases, with 16 bases spanning the gap. The CDR3 consists of 13 residues.

CDR3 nucleotide sequence: TGTGCCAGCAGCTTGGGAGGGGACAGGTACGAGCAGTACTTC. This gives the protein CASSLGGDRYEQYF. The chain couples TRBV5-4 to TRBJ2-7; 8 bases align to TRBD1. The junction had 3 bases not matched to a gene; V was cut back by 0 bases and J by 4 bases. Germline CDR1 reads SGHNT; CDR2 reads YYREEE (reference sequence). The CDR3 contains 14 residues. The full variable domain, with the rest looked up from reference TRBV5-4 and TRBJ2-7, is ETGVTQSPTHLIKTRGQQVTLRCSSQSGHNTVSWYQQALGQGPQFIFQYYREEENGRGNFPPRFSGLQFPNYSSELNVNALELDDSALYLCASSLGGDRYEQYFGPGTRLTVT.

The CDR3 spells CASSLTTSLGEQYF. The CDR3 coding sequence is TGCGCCAGCAGCTTGACAACTAGTTTGGGGGAGCAGTACTTC. The chain joins TRBV5-1 to TRBJ2-7; D is perhaps TRBD2 (5 bases). The CDR3 loop spans 14 amino acids. Germline V lookup: CDR1 SGHRS, CDR2 YFSETQ. V lost 1 base and J 7 bases, leaving 15 bases between the germline ends.

The chain recombines TRBV13 with TRBJ2-2; D unclear. The V gene's germline CDR1 is PRHDT and CDR2 FYEKMQ (reference sequence). Between the trimmed V and J ends, which lost 4 bases and 1 base, there was a span of 10 bases. This CDR3 is built from 15 residues. CDR3 sequence reads: CASSSDTRNTGELFF. CDR3 nucleotide sequence: TGTGCCAGCAGCTCAGATACAAGGAACACCGGGGAGCTGTTTTTT. Using reference TRBV13 and TRBJ2-2 for the parts outside the CDR3, the full variable domain is AAGVIQSPRHLIKEKRETATLKCYPIPRHDTVYWYQQGPGQDPQFLISFYEKMQSDKGSIPDRFSAQQFSDYHSELNMSSLELGDSALYFCASSSDTRNTGELFFGEGSRLTVL.

The chain joins TRBV6-5 to TRBJ2-7; possibly TRBD1 for D (6 bases). The CDR3 spans 14 residues. Per germline, CDR1 MNHEY and CDR2 SVGAGI. V was cut by 6 bases and J by 2 bases, with 14 bases left in between. DNA of the CDR3: TGTGCCAGCAGCATCGACAGGTTCCCCTACGAGCAGTACTTC. It is translated as CASSIDRFPYEQYF.

The CDR3 sequence: CASSYVASGELFF. The CDR3 nucleotides are TGTGCCAGCAGTTACGTGGCATCAGGGGAGCTGTTTTTT. This chain joins TRBV6-5 and TRBJ2-2; D unclear. V lost 2 bases and J lost 8, with 9 bases in between. This CDR3 has 13 amino acids. Germline CDR1 and CDR2: MNHEY and SVGAGI.

The J gene is TRBJ2-1, the V gene TRBV6-5, with D perhaps TRBD2 (5 bases). Trimming cost V 6 bases and J 1 base, with 13 bases left between them. Germline V gives CDR1 MNHEY, CDR2 SVGAGI. The CDR3 length is 15 residues. The CDR3 nucleotides read TGTGCCAGCAGGGCAGCGGTCCGGTCCTACAATGAGCAGTTCTTC. Its translation is CASRAAVRSYNEQFF.

This clone was detected once. This rearrangement joins TRBV2 to TRBJ1-2, with a possible D match to TRBD1 (5 bases). The CDR3 runs 14 residues. Trimming pared 1 base from V and 8 bases from J, leaving 14 bases between. Germline values: CDR1 SNHLY, CDR2 FYNNEI. The CDR3 sequence is CASSEEGGGIGYTF. The CDR3 DNA follows: TGTGCCAGCAGTGAAGAAGGTGGGGGGATCGGCTACACCTTC.

The chain carries TRBV5-1 and TRBJ1-4; 9 bases match TRBD1. Germline CDR1 SGHRS, CDR2 YFSETQ. Trimming at V came to 0 bases and at J to 5 bases, leaving 2 bases not matched to a gene. This CDR3 is built from 15 residues. The CDR3 reads CASSLGDRVNEKLFF. CDR3 DNA: TGCGCCAGCAGCTTGGGGGACAGGGTCAATGAAAAACTGTTTTTT.

J is TRBJ1-4 and V is TRBV7-2; D unclear. The CDR3 loop spans 14 amino acids. Germline CDR1 reads SGHTA; CDR2 reads FQGNSA. Trimming stripped 5 bases from V and 4 bases from J, with 11 bases between. Written as DNA, the CDR3 is TGTGCCAGCAGCCCGCCCCCGGTTAATGAAAAACTGTTTTTT. Its protein product is CASSPPPVNEKLFF.

V and J are TRBV30 and TRBJ1-5, with 10 bases fitting TRBD1. Per the germline V gene, CDR1 is GTSNPN and CDR2 is SVGIG (reference sequence). This CDR3 contains 14 residues. The junction had 4 bases not matched to a gene; V was cut back by 1 base and J by 7 bases. The CDR3 DNA sequence: TGTGCCTGGAGTGGTGGGACAGGGGTCCAGCCCCAGCATTTT. This gives the protein CAWSGGTGVQPQHF.

A remark on this clone: A read error may account for a junction end that differs from germline. The same CDR3 is also encoded by other DNA sequences in this sample. The V call is TRBV27, the J call TRBJ1-6, with D perhaps TRBD1 (5 bases). The CDR3 runs to 16 residues. CDR1 is MNHEY, CDR2 SMNVEV, per germline (reference sequence). The CDR3 spells CASSLNPATANSPLHF. As DNA, the CDR3 is TGTGCCAGCAGTTTAAACCCCGCGACAGCTAATTCACCCCTTCACTTT.

The rearrangement joins TRBV7-7 to TRBJ2-3; 9 positions agree with TRBD2. The J segment lost 6 bases and the V segment lost 1 base, leaving 2 bases of the junction unmatched. Germline loops: CDR1 SSHAT, CDR2 FNYEAQ (reference sequence). The CDR3 sequence is 14 residues long. The CDR3 DNA reads TGTGCCAGCAGCTTAGGAACTAGCGGGGATACGCAGTATTTT. The encoded protein is CASSLGTSGDTQYF.

The V and J genes are TRBV7-9 and TRBJ1-5; a weak D match, TRBD1 (6 bases). Germline lookup yields CDR1 SEHNR and CDR2 FQNEAQ (reference sequence). The CDR3 totals 13 residues. V dropped 6 bases and J dropped 5 bases, with 11 bases sitting between them. CDR3 residues: CASRRDTDQPQHF. The CDR3 DNA is TGTGCCAGCAGACGGGACACCGATCAGCCCCAGCATTTT.

This clone was seen only a few times. V gene TRBV7-9 combines with J gene TRBJ2-4; possible D gene TRBD2, 6 bases. The CDR3 consists of 14 residues. Germline loops: CDR1 SEHNR, CDR2 FQNEAQ (reference sequence). V was cut by 3 bases and J by 3 bases, with 9 bases left in between. CDR3 amino acids: CASSLGAGKNIQYF. The CDR3 DNA follows: TGTGCCAGCAGCTTGGGAGCGGGCAAAAACATTCAGTACTTC. Full variable domain (rest looked up from reference TRBV7-9 and TRBJ2-4): DTGVSQNPRHKITKRGQNVTFRCDPISEHNRLYWYRQTLGQGPEFLTYFQNEAQLEKSRLLSDRFSAERPKGSFSTLEIQRTEQGDSAMYLCASSLGAGKNIQYFGAGTRLSVL.

V and J are TRBV10-3 and TRBJ2-1; D call uncertain. V gave up 4 bases and J gave up 5 bases, with 6 bases separating them. This CDR3 is built from 12 residues. Germline V CDR1 and CDR2: ENHRY, SYGVKD. In DNA, the CDR3 is TGTGCCATCAGTGTCGCAGACAATGAGCAGTTCTTC. Translation: CAISVADNEQFF.